The 27 T cell receptor beta chains below all came from one sample that was sequenced in a study of T cells in Graves' hyperthyroidism and ophthalmopathy. Authors of the study amplified TCR beta CDR3 regions from RNA transcripts. HTBI primers were employed in a first-round RT-PCR of the TCR CDR3. TCRdb independently ran MiXCR on the multiplex PCR reads; one entry per CDR3 protein. Of over 450,000 distinct CDR3 sequences listed, approximately 17% are singletons. The sequenced sample consisted of blood. The receptors originated from a woman under 30 with Graves' ophthalmopathy.

The sample holds many counts of this clonotype. V gene TRBV3-1 combines with J gene TRBJ1-1, with D perhaps matching TRBD1 (6 bases). CDR3 length: 17 residues. Trimming removed 0 bases at V and 2 bases at J, with 16 bases between. Germline V gene data show CDR1 as LGHDT and CDR2 as YNNKEL (reference sequence). In DNA, the CDR3 is TGTGCCAGCAGCCAAGAAGTGAAACAGGGACCCAACACTGAAGCTTTCTTT. It yields the protein CASSQEVKQGPNTEAFF.

On this clonotype itself: This may be a read error, as it is one base from a much larger clone. The conserved closing phenylalanine or tryptophan is absent in this CDR3, likely reflecting a read error. The V and J genes are TRBV6-2 or TRBV6-3 and TRBJ1-2; D is ambiguous. CDR1 MNHEY and CDR2 SVGEGT come from the germline V gene. V was cut by 2 bases and J by 0 bases, with 7 bases left in between. This CDR3 region has 14 residues. The CDR3 DNA is TGTGCCAGCAGTTACGCGGACGCTAACTATGGCTACACCCTC. The encoded protein is CASSYADANYGYTL.

This clonotype was seen at least ten times. The germline gene is not matched at one end of the junction; a read error may be the cause. The rearrangement uses TRBV28 and TRBJ2-7; a weak D match, TRBD1 (6 bases). CDR1 is MDHEN, CDR2 SYDVKM, per germline. CDR3 length: 17 amino acids. This chain's CDR3 is CASSLNPQGPPLYGQYF. CDR3 bases: TGTGCCAGCAGTTTGAATCCACAGGGTCCTCCCCTCTACGGGCAGTACTTC.

This clonotype has at least ten counts. The V call is TRBV13, the J call TRBJ2-3, with D possibly TRBD2 on 5 matching bases. The V gene lost 5 bases and the J gene lost 5 bases, with 17 bases spanning the gap. The CDR3 is made up of 15 amino acids. Germline CDR1 reads PRHDT; CDR2 reads FYEKMQ (reference sequence). This CDR3 reads CASSALGQAGDTQYF. CDR3 sequence (DNA): TGTGCCAGCAGCGCCCTCGGGCAGGCGGGAGATACGCAGTATTTT.

This clonotype was seen at least ten times. The rearrangement links TRBV4-1 to TRBJ1-1; the D is unclear. Germline assignment: CDR1 MGHRA and CDR2 YSYEKL. The CDR3 loop spans 16 amino acids. V lost 1 base and J lost 4, with 16 bases in between. The CDR3: CASSQVLRWLGTEAFF. CDR3 DNA sequence: TGCGCCAGCAGCCAAGTCCTACGATGGTTGGGCACTGAAGCTTTCTTT.

This clonotype was counted between two and nine times. The DNA of the CDR3 is TGTGCCAGCAGCACACCTCGCGGGAGACTATACAATGAGCAGTTCTTC. Translation gives CASSTPRGRLYNEQFF. The chain joins TRBV11-2 to TRBJ2-1, with 7 nucleotides matching TRBD2. Germline V CDR1 and CDR2: SGHAT, FQNNGV. The J segment lost 4 bases and the V segment lost 5 bases, leaving 11 bases of the junction unmatched. This CDR3 region has 16 residues.

The V call is TRBV12-3 or TRBV12-4, the J call TRBJ2-7; 16 bases are a match to TRBD2. The CDR3 runs 15 residues. The trim removed 3 bases at V and 6 bases at J, leaving 2 bases unmatched. This chain's CDR3 is CASSLGTSGGVEQYF. The CDR3 nucleotides are TGTGCCAGCAGTTTGGGGACTAGCGGGGGGGTCGAGCAGTACTTC.

This clonotype has at least ten counts. The chain is built from TRBV30 and TRBJ1-1; maybe TRBD1 (5 bases). The CDR3 runs to 13 residues. Per the germline V gene, CDR1 is GTSNPN and CDR2 is SVGIG (reference sequence). Trimming pared 2 bases from V and 8 bases from J, leaving 15 bases between. CDR3 bases: TGTGCCTGGAGTCTCCCTTACCACAGGGAAGCTTTCTTT. Its translation is CAWSLPYHREAFF.

This chain links TRBV5-5 with TRBJ2-7; D is perhaps TRBD2 (7 bases). V lost 4 bases, J lost 3 bases, and 17 bases lay in between. Per the germline V gene, CDR1 is SGHKS and CDR2 is YYEKEE (reference sequence). The CDR3 has 15 amino acids. CDR3 residues: CASSPEGEGRYEQYF. CDR3 sequence (DNA): TGTGCCAGCAGCCCGGAGGGGGAGGGCCGCTACGAGCAGTACTTC. Filled out from reference TRBV5-5 and TRBJ2-7, the complete variable domain reads DAGVTQSPTHLIKTRGQQVTLRCSPISGHKSVSWYQQVLGQGPQFIFQYYEKEERGRGNFPDRFSARQFPNYSSELNVNALLLGDSALYLCASSPEGEGRYEQYFGPGTRLTVT.

The chain joins TRBV12-3 or TRBV12-4 to TRBJ2-7; D is undetermined. V was cut by 8 bases and J by 5 bases, with 16 bases left in between. CDR3 size: 13 residues. The DNA for the CDR3 is TGTGCCAGCGGTCAGGCGGAGAGAAACGAGCAGTACTTC. The encoded protein is CASGQAERNEQYF.

This clonotype appeared a few times. The chain has TRBV29-1 and TRBJ2-7, with unresolved D. The CDR3 covers 13 residues. The ends were cut back, 3 bases at V and 2 bases at J, with 11 bases in the middle. Germline CDR1 SQVTM, CDR2 ANQGSEA. Written as DNA, the CDR3 is TGCAGCGTTGAGGCGGACGCGACCTACGAGCAGTACTTC. Its protein product is CSVEADATYEQYF.

J is TRBJ1-2 and V is TRBV4-2, with D tentatively TRBD1 (5 bases). In germline, CDR1 is LGHNA, CDR2 YNFKEQ. Trimming stripped 0 bases from V and 0 bases from J, with 17 bases between. The CDR3 loop spans 18 amino acids. The CDR3 DNA follows: TGTGCCAGCAGCCAAGATAGTAGGGGTGGGGAAGCTAACTATGGCTACACCTTC. Its translation is CASSQDSRGGEANYGYTF.

The sample holds a few counts of this clonotype. The CDR3 here is CSARTGGPGVYF. In DNA, the CDR3 is TGCAGTGCTAGGACCGGGGGGCCAGGGGTCTACTTC. The chain employs TRBV20-1 and TRBJ2-5, with D perhaps matching TRBD2 (7 bases). The CDR3 loop spans 12 amino acids. Per the germline V gene, CDR1 is DFQATT and CDR2 is SNEGSKA (reference sequence). Trimming left V 3 bases short and J 14 bases short, with 19 bases between.

This chain joins TRBV27 and TRBJ2-4, with D unclear. This CDR3 is built from 11 residues. Per germline, CDR1 MNHEY and CDR2 SMNVEV (reference sequence). Trimming left V 6 bases short and J 8 bases short, with 8 bases between. CDR3 loop: CASSGRDIQYF. The CDR3 DNA is TGTGCCAGCAGCGGAAGGGACATTCAGTACTTC.

The chain is built from TRBV7-3 and TRBJ2-1, with TRBD2 matching 7 bases. Germline V gives CDR1 SGHTA, CDR2 FQGTGA. The CDR3 extends over 17 amino acids. J was trimmed by 1 base and V by 5 bases; bases with no gene match: 11. In nucleotides, the CDR3 is TGTGCCAGCAGCCGGACTAACGGGGGGTTATCCTACAATGAGCAGTTCTTC. Translated: CASSRTNGGLSYNEQFF. Full variable domain (missing parts from reference TRBV7-3 and TRBJ2-1): GAGVSQTPSNKVTEKGKYVELRCDPISGHTALYWYRQSLGQGPEFLIYFQGTGAADDSGLPNDRFFAVRPEGSVSTLKIQRTERGDSAVYLCASSRTNGGLSYNEQFFGPGTRLTVL.

This clonotype was found many times. The rearrangement joins TRBV6-1 to TRBJ2-1; D is unresolved. The germline gives CDR1 MNHNS, CDR2 SASEGT. The CDR3 totals 14 residues. V was trimmed by 1 base and J by 4 bases, leaving 8 bases between them. CDR3 nucleotides: TGTGCCAGCAGTGAAGGGGCCCGGTACAATGAGCAGTTCTTC. This gives the protein CASSEGARYNEQFF.

On this clonotype: Just one base apart from a much larger clone, this may be a read error. This chain uses TRBV5-1 with TRBJ2-7; weak D call: TRBD1 (6 bases). Germline loops: CDR1 SGHRS, CDR2 YFSETQ. The CDR3 contains 13 residues. V lost 7 bases and J lost 0, with 11 bases in between. CDR3 loop: CASRQDDSYEQYF. The CDR3, as DNA: TGCGCCAGCCGACAGGACGACTCCTACGAGCAGTACTTC. The full variable domain, rest sourced from reference TRBV5-1 and TRBJ2-7, is KAGVTQTPRYLIKTRGQQVTLSCSPISGHRSVSWYQQTPGQGLQFLFEYFSETQRNKGNFPGRFSGRQFSNSRSEMNVSTLELGDSALYLCASRQDDSYEQYFGPGTRLTVT.

This clonotype was seen repeatedly, ten times or more. The chain couples TRBV6-2 or TRBV6-3 to TRBJ2-5; TRBD2 matches 11 bases. This CDR3 has 15 amino acids. CDR1 and CDR2 from the germline V gene are MNHEY and SVGEGT. V dropped 5 bases and J dropped 5; count of bases not matched to a gene: 7. The CDR3 DNA is TGTGCCAGCAGTAAACTAGCGGGAGATCAGGAGACCCAGTACTTC. Its translation is CASSKLAGDQETQYF.

The chain employs TRBV2 and TRBJ2-7, with D maybe TRBD2 (6 bases). The germline V and J ends were trimmed by 4 bases and 6 bases, with 10 bases remaining between them. Germline CDR1 SNHLY, CDR2 FYNNEI. The CDR3 is 12 amino acids. CDR3 coding DNA: TGTGCCAGCAGTGCCATGACTAGCGAGCAGTACTTC. Encoded protein: CASSAMTSEQYF.

This clonotype has more than one count but fewer than ten. The chain links TRBV19 to TRBJ2-1; 11 nucleotides match TRBD2. Germline assignment: CDR1 LNHDA and CDR2 SQIVND (reference sequence). The CDR3 loop spans 17 amino acids. V shed 5 bases and J 4 bases; nucleotides not matched to a gene: 10. The CDR3 DNA reads TGTGCCAGTAGTCCCTCTTCGGGACTAGCGGAATACAATGAGCAGTTCTTC. Translated, it gives CASSPSSGLAEYNEQFF.

Concerning this clonotype: This may be a read error, as it is one base from a much larger clone. The chain links TRBV12-3 or TRBV12-4 to TRBJ2-2, with D perhaps given as TRBD1 or TRBD2 (5 bases each). The CDR3 covers 16 residues. CDR3 DNA: TGTGCCAGCCTGGGGGAGAGGGTGGGGAACACCGGGGAGCTGGTTTTT. Its protein product is CASLGERVGNTGELVF.

This clonotype was found a few times. This sequence joins TRBV29-1 and TRBJ1-1, with D maybe TRBD1 (5 bases). This CDR3 is built from 15 residues. With 0 bases removed from V and 3 bases from J, the gap between germline ends came to 14 bases. Germline CDR1 SQVTM, CDR2 ANQGSEA. CDR3 bases: TGCAGCGTTGAAGATCCGGGGCGCCTGGACACTGAAGCTTTCTTT. This sequence encodes CSVEDPGRLDTEAFF.

This clonotype was seen just once. The chain links TRBV6-4 to TRBJ2-3; D could derive from TRBD1 or TRBD2 (6 bases each). V was cut by 4 bases and J by 5 bases, with 16 bases left in between. This CDR3 comprises 15 residues. Germline V gives CDR1 MRHNA, CDR2 SNTAGT. This chain's CDR3 is CASSAGRGEQDTQYF. CDR3 sequence (DNA): TGTGCCAGCAGTGCCGGTAGGGGGGAGCAAGATACGCAGTATTTT.

This clonotype was observed at least ten times. The gene calls are TRBV20-1 and TRBJ2-7; 7 bases are a match to TRBD1. In germline, CDR1 is DFQATT, CDR2 SNEGSKA (reference sequence). The CDR3 has 14 amino acids. V shed 6 bases, J shed 3 bases, and the junction held 11 bases outside the gene matches. The CDR3 region has the DNA TGCAGTGCAGCACGGCCGGACAGGTTCTACGAGCAGTACTTC. This sequence encodes CSAARPDRFYEQYF.

This chain links TRBV5-1 with TRBJ2-2, with a weak D call TRBD2 (5 bases). Germline V gene data show CDR1 as SGHRS and CDR2 as YFSETQ. V lost 0 bases and J lost 7, with 16 bases in between. There are 16 residues in the CDR3. The CDR3 reads CASSLDRGLSIGELFF. The CDR3 DNA sequence: TGCGCCAGCAGCTTGGATCGGGGATTGTCTATCGGGGAGCTGTTTTTT.

This CDR3 reads CASSPAGTSGPEQYF. In DNA, the CDR3 is TGTGCCAGCAGCCCTGCGGGGACTAGCGGGCCCGAGCAGTACTTC. This chain joins TRBV13 and TRBJ2-7; 12 bases fit TRBD2. The CDR3 is 15 amino acids. V lost 5 bases and J lost 6; bases outside the gene matches: 8. Germline V lookup: CDR1 PRHDT, CDR2 FYEKMQ (reference sequence). Looking up the rest from reference TRBV13 and TRBJ2-7 gives the full variable domain: AAGVIQSPRHLIKEKRETATLKCYPIPRHDTVYWYQQGPGQDPQFLISFYEKMQSDKGSIPDRFSAQQFSDYHSELNMSSLELGDSALYFCASSPAGTSGPEQYFGPGTRLTVT.

Only a few counts were recorded for this clonotype. At one end, the junction sequence differs from germline, possibly due to a read error. J is TRBJ2-3 and V is TRBV15, with TRBD1 as a possible D gene (5 bases). Germline CDR1 LNHNV, CDR2 YYDKDF (reference sequence). CDR3 length: 16 residues. CDR3: CATSRERGSGTDTRYF. In nucleotides, the CDR3 is TGTGCCACCAGCAGAGAAAGGGGATCGGGCACAGATACGCGGTATTTT.